This record looks at one TCR beta chain sequence and its context. This specimen comes from a study of T cells in Graves' hyperthyroidism and ophthalmopathy. Germline values: CDR1 SGHNT, CDR2 YYREEE (reference sequence). V gave up 2 bases and J gave up 5 bases, with 10 bases separating them. The length of the CDR3 is 14 residues. Amplified TCR beta CDR3 regions came from RNA transcripts. First-round RT-PCR with HTBI primers amplified the TCR CDR3 region. TCRdb called the multiplex PCR reads again in MiXCR, with one record for every CDR3 protein. This table holds about 690,000 distinct CDR3 sequences, around 15% found once.

The sample consisted of blood. This chain uses TRBV5-4 with TRBJ2-2; D possibly corresponds to TRBD1 (5 bases). The sequence was collected from a man aged 50-60 years with Graves' hyperthyroidism. DNA for the CDR3: TGTGCCAGCAGCTTTAGGGGCCAAACCGGGGAGCTGTTTTTT. This sequence encodes CASSFRGQTGELFF. The full variable domain, with the rest looked up from reference TRBV5-4 and TRBJ2-2, is ETGVTQSPTHLIKTRGQQVTLRCSSQSGHNTVSWYQQALGQGPQFIFQYYREEENGRGNFPPRFSGLQFPNYSSELNVNALELDDSALYLCASSFRGQTGELFFGEGSRLTVL.